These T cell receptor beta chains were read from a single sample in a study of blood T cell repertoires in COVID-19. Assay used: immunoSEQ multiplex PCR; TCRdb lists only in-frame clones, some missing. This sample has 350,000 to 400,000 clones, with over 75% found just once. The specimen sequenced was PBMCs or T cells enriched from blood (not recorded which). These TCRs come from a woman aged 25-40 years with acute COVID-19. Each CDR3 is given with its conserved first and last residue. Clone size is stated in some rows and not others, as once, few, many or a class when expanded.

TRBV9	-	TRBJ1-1	CASSVVGQINTEAFF
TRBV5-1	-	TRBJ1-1	CASSSTPLGQGVPAFF
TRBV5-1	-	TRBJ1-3	CASSPGGSGNTIYF
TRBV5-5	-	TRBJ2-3	CASSPPGLAKKYF
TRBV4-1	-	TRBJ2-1	CASSQDGLTDEQFF
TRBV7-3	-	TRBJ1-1	CASSYHRNTEAFF
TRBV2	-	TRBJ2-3	CASLQRGYTDTQYF
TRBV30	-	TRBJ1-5	CAYSVGRGSNQPQHF
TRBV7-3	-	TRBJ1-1	CASSETGVIGTEAFF
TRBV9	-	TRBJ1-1	CASSVPGYNTEAFF
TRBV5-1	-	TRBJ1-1	CASSLGQGPPHIRF
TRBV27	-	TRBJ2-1	CASSKTGALSSYNEQFF
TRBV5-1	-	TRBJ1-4	CASSLRSSGEKLFF
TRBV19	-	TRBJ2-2	CASTPLDRGQAGELFF
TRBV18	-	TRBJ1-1	CASSLTSGGKNTEAFF
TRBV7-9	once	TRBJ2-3	CASSFSSGPSTDTQYF
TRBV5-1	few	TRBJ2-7	CASSLEWGREQYF
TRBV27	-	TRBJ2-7	CASSLSGGWEQYF
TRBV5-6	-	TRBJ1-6	CASSYRLVGSSPLHF
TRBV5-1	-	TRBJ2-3	CASSPAGSGVTDTQYF
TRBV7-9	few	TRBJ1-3	CASSPFRGGSGGNTIYF
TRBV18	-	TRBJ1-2	CASSRTGDGYTF
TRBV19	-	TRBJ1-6	CASSIGQASSTYNSPLHF
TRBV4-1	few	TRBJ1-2	CASSHPEAGGIYGYTF
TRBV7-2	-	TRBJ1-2	CASSLAGTGENYGYTF
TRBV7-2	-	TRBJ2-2	CASSLGRYTGELFF
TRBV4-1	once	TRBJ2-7	CASSRDRVGYEQYF
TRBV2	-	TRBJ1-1	CASSRRNTEAFF
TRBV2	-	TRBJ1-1	CASSETSYTNTEAFF
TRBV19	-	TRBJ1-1	CASSIGRRDLTEAFF
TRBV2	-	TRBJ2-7	CASRIHRGQGEQYF
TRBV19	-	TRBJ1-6	CASSISTGASPLHF
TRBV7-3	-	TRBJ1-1	CASSITGGGTEAFF
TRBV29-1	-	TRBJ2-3	CSVVPLGSGTDTQYF
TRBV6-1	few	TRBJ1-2	CASSEPGYGYTF
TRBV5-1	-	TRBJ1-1	CASSLGTGGTEAFF
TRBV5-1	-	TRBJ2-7	CASSKTSGSYEQYF
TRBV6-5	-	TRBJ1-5	CASTTVTDRGQPQHF
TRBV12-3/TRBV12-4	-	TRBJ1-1	CASSLVEDTEAFF
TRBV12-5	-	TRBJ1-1	CASGLGTVTGLATEAFF
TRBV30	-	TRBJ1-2	CAWSPRTGNNYGYTF
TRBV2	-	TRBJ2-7	CASTPASTYEQYF
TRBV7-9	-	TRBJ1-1	CASSERQGKGSEAFF
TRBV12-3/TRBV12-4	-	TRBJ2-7	CASSFGGNEQYF
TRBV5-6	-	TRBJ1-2	CASRPGGRYGYTF
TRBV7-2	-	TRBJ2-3	CASATSADTQYF
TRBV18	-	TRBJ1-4	CASSPPQGPEKLFF
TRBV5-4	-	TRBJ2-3	CASSDFLAGDTDTQYF
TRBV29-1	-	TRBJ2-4	CSVEEQRGNIQYF
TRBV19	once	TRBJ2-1	CASSMALRAKQFF
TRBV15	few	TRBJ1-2	CATSSQSQGPFYGYTF
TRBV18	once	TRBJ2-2	CASSRQGAMNTGELFF
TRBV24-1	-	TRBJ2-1	CATSEPGTGGHEQFF
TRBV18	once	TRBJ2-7	CASSPVRDRAYEQYF
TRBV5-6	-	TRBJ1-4	CASSLGDSNEKLFF